Each of the 22 T cell receptor beta chains below was sequenced from the same sample in a study of control samples from healthy donors and cancer patients. Libraries were prepared by immunoSEQ multiplex PCR; TCRdb keeps only in-frame clonotypes and omits some of them. The repertoire holds 160,000 or so clones, with 96% as singletons. Sequenced material: blood. These receptors all stem from a woman younger than 45 in good health.

The rearrangement links TRBV19 to TRBJ2-1, with D possibly being TRBD1 (6 bases). Looked up from germline, CDR1 is LNHDA and CDR2 is SQIVND (reference sequence). CDR3 length: 11 amino acids. Deletions cut 9 bases from V and 3 bases from J, with 6 bases between. The CDR3 DNA follows: TGTGCCAGCAGGGGCTACAATGAGCAGTTCTTC. Translating it yields CASRGYNEQFF. Full variable domain (outside the CDR3, taken from reference TRBV19 and TRBJ2-1): DGGITQSPKYLFRKEGQNVTLSCEQNLNHDAMYWYRQDPGQGLRLIYYSQIVNDFQKGDIAEGYSVSREKKESFPLTVTSAQKNPTAFYLCASRGYNEQFFGPGTRLTVL.

The rearrangement joins TRBV24-1 to TRBJ1-4; 10 nucleotides align to TRBD1. Germline lookup yields CDR1 KGHDR and CDR2 SFDVKD. CDR3 length equals 16 residues. V dropped 3 bases and J dropped 7; count of bases not matched to a gene: 7. This CDR3 reads CATSDHGTGAGEKLFF. The CDR3 DNA reads TGTGCCACCAGTGATCATGGGACAGGGGCGGGTGAAAAACTGTTTTTT.

The genes are TRBV12-1 and TRBJ1-5; the table's D gene call, TRBD1, was not cross checked with the DNA. TRBV12-1 is marked as a pseudogene. The CDR3 runs to 12 residues. CDR3 loop: CASSFGETAGHF. As DNA, the CDR3 is TGTGCCAGCAGCTTTGGAGAGACAGCCGGGCATTTT.

The rearrangement links TRBV6-5 to TRBJ1-4; D is ambiguous. V was shortened by 7 bases and J by 5 bases, with 17 bases between the two germline ends. Germline CDR1 and CDR2: MNHEY and SVGAGI. The CDR3 runs to 15 residues. CDR3 protein: CASTISGPRNEKLFF. The CDR3 DNA sequence: TGTGCCAGCACGATCTCAGGCCCCCGAAATGAAAAACTGTTTTTT.

The genes are TRBV6-1 and TRBJ2-5, with 14 bases matching TRBD2. Germline V lookup: CDR1 MNHNS, CDR2 SASEGT. V shed 4 bases and J 0 bases; nucleotides not matched to a gene: 7. CDR3 length: 18 residues. The CDR3 DNA sequence: TGTGCCAGCAGTGGGACTAGCGGGGGGCCCAGTTACCAAGAGACCCAGTACTTC. Amino acids: CASSGTSGGPSYQETQYF.

The rearrangement uses TRBV6-6 and TRBJ2-7; TRBD1 is a possible D gene (6 bases). Trimming cost V 0 bases and J 4 bases, with 10 bases left between them. Germline V gene lookup returns CDR1 MNHNY and CDR2 SVGAGI (reference sequence). This CDR3 comprises 14 residues. DNA for the CDR3: TGTGCCAGCAGTTACTCTTCCAGGGGATACGAGCAGTACTTC. It yields the protein CASSYSSRGYEQYF.

J is TRBJ1-2 and V is TRBV14, with 7 positions matching TRBD1. The germline V gene has CDR1 SGHDN and CDR2 FVKESK. This CDR3 is 19 amino acids long. Germline trimming cut 2 bases from V and 0 bases from J; bases unmatched to any gene: 15. The CDR3 DNA reads TGTGCCAGCAGCCAACTCCTAGGACAGGCGCCGTTAGCTAACTATGGCTACACCTTC. Amino acid sequence: CASSQLLGQAPLANYGYTF. Drawing the rest from reference TRBV14 and TRBJ1-2, the complete variable domain is EAGVTQFPSHSVIEKGQTVTLRCDPISGHDNLYWYRRVMGKEIKFLLHFVKESKQDESGMPNNRFLAERTGGTYSTLKVQPAELEDSGVYFCASSQLLGQAPLANYGYTFGSGTRLTVV.

The CDR3 region has the DNA TGCGCCATCACGGGGGACAGGGGGGAAGTTAGCAATCAGCCCCAGCATTTT. Amino acid sequence: CAITGDRGEVSNQPQHF. The V call is TRBV10-1, the J call TRBJ1-5; 11 positions agree with TRBD1. V lost 10 bases and J lost 0; bases outside the gene matches: 11. There are 17 residues in the CDR3. The germline V gene has CDR1 WNHNN and CDR2 SYGVQD (reference sequence).

The rearrangement links TRBV4-2 to TRBJ2-7, with TRBD2 identical over 8 bases. In germline, CDR1 is LGHNA, CDR2 YNFKEQ. This CDR3 spans 16 amino acids. Trimming cost V 0 bases and J 2 bases; bases outside gene matches: 6. The CDR3 protein is CASSQDRRGAPYEQYF. CDR3 DNA sequence: TGTGCCAGCAGCCAAGATCGGCGGGGGGCCCCCTACGAGCAGTACTTC.

The chain combines TRBV10-3 with TRBJ1-2, with unresolved D. CDR3 length: 15 amino acids. V was trimmed by 2 bases and J by 6 bases, leaving 16 bases between them. Germline assignment: CDR1 ENHRY and CDR2 SYGVKD. The CDR3 bases are TGTGCCATCAGTGAGAAAAACCCAACTTCTCATGGCTACACCTTC. It is translated as CAISEKNPTSHGYTF.

The chain has TRBV27 and TRBJ1-2, with 8 bases lining up with TRBD1. The CDR3 length is 17 residues. CDR1 is MNHEY, CDR2 SMNVEV, per germline (reference sequence). The ends lost 4 bases at V and 2 bases at J; junction bases unmatched: 12. The CDR3: CASSSHPRTGPNYGYTF. The CDR3 DNA reads as TGTGCCAGCAGTTCCCACCCAAGGACAGGGCCCAACTATGGCTACACCTTC.

The rearrangement uses TRBV5-1 and TRBJ2-2; TRBD2 might be the D (6 bases). Trimming took off 9 bases at V and 0 bases at J, with 15 bases between the two ends. CDR3 length: 15 amino acids. CDR1 and CDR2 from the germline V gene are SGHRS and YFSETQ. The CDR3 DNA reads TGCGCCACTTTTTCCGGGACTCCGAACACCGGGGAGCTGTTTTTT. Amino acid sequence: CATFSGTPNTGELFF.

J is TRBJ1-1 and V is TRBV7-8; the D gene is possibly TRBD1 (6 bases). The germline V and J ends were trimmed by 5 bases and 4 bases, with 20 bases remaining between them. Germline values: CDR1 SGHVS, CDR2 FQNEAQ. This CDR3 spans 16 amino acids. CDR3: CASSGTGTPYGTEAFF. The CDR3, as DNA: TGTGCCAGCAGCGGAACCGGGACACCCTATGGCACTGAAGCTTTCTTT.

This sequence joins TRBV5-1 and TRBJ1-3, with 7 bases lining up with TRBD1. Losses at the gene ends were 2 bases for V and 4 bases for J; bases not matched to a gene: 3. The CDR3 has 14 residues. The germline V gene encodes CDR1 SGHRS and CDR2 YFSETQ. The CDR3 reads CASSFGQEGNTIYF. CDR3 nucleotide sequence: TGCGCCAGCAGCTTCGGACAGGAAGGAAACACCATATATTTT.

V and J are TRBV5-6 and TRBJ1-4; no definite D call. The V and J ends lost 1 base and 5 bases respectively, with 12 bases between them. CDR3 length: 15 residues. CDR1 is SGHDT and CDR2 is YYEEEE in the germline V gene. Here the CDR3 DNA reads TGTGCCAGCAGCTTGTCGGGGTATCTCAATGAAAAACTGTTTTTT. Encoded protein: CASSLSGYLNEKLFF.

The V gene is TRBV11-1, the J gene TRBJ2-1, with 7 bases aligning to TRBD2. Germline V gene data show CDR1 as SGHAT and CDR2 as FQDESV (reference sequence). The CDR3 spans 15 residues. Trimming cost V 5 bases and J 7 bases; bases outside gene matches: 11. The CDR3 loop reads CASSLAGVIGNEQFF. The DNA of the CDR3 is TGTGCCAGCAGCCTGGCGGGAGTAATTGGTAATGAGCAGTTCTTC.

The count of this clone is one. J is TRBJ2-3 and V is TRBV2; 8 bases map to TRBD2. The germline V gene has CDR1 SNHLY and CDR2 FYNNEI. CDR3 length: 16 residues. J was trimmed by 1 base and V by 4 bases; bases with no gene match: 7. CDR3 region: CASSGQGSGGTDTQYF. The DNA of the CDR3 is TGTGCCAGCAGTGGCCAGGGTAGCGGGGGCACAGATACGCAGTATTTT. Full variable domain (outside the CDR3, taken from reference TRBV2 and TRBJ2-3): EPEVTQTPSHQVTQMGQEVILRCVPISNHLYFYWYRQILGQKVEFLVSFYNNEISEKSEIFDDQFSVERPDGSNFTLKIRSTKLEDSAMYFCASSGQGSGGTDTQYFGPGTRLTVL.

The J gene is TRBJ1-2, the V gene TRBV14; D ambiguous. The V end lost 6 bases, the J end lost 8 bases, and 13 bases lay between the germline ends. Germline CDR1 is SGHDN and CDR2 is FVKESK. The CDR3 totals 12 residues. CDR3 bases: TGTGCCAGCAGTTCAAGGGCGTTGGGCTACACCTTC. Its translation: CASSSRALGYTF.

The chain employs TRBV6-1 and TRBJ1-6; D is unclear. This CDR3 is built from 17 residues. Germline V CDR1 and CDR2: MNHNS, SASEGT. Trimming removed 2 bases from V and 7 bases from J, with 18 bases in between. For the CDR3, the DNA is TGTGCCAGCAGTGAATTTGAGGAGCGGCGTAGGAATTCACCCCTCCACTTT. This sequence encodes CASSEFEERRRNSPLHF.

This clone was observed a few times. The chain has TRBV24-1 and TRBJ2-2; unclear D gene. The CDR3 length is 16 residues. V dropped 2 bases and J dropped 6 bases, with 15 bases sitting between them. Germline V lookup: CDR1 KGHDR, CDR2 SFDVKD. CDR3 nucleotides: TGTGCCACCAGTGATTCGCTTCCGGCCTTCTCCGGGGAGCTGTTTTTT. It is translated as CATSDSLPAFSGELFF.

The V call is TRBV2, the J call TRBJ1-1; D may be TRBD1 (5 bases). Deletions cut 11 bases from V and 3 bases from J, with 16 bases between. CDR3 length: 13 amino acids. Germline-derived CDR1 and CDR2 are SNHLY and FYNNEI. CDR3 DNA: TGTGCCTCCTGGGGGATTCCTGACACTGAAGCTTTCTTT. It encodes CASWGIPDTEAFF.

CDR3 residues: CASSPRTSGGLSSYNEQFF. DNA for the CDR3: TGTGCCAGCAGTCCGAGGACTAGCGGGGGACTCAGCTCCTACAATGAGCAGTTCTTC. V gene TRBV27 combines with J gene TRBJ2-1; 13 bases align to TRBD2. The V gene end was trimmed by 5 bases and the J gene end by 0 bases; junction bases not matched to a gene: 10. The CDR3 is 19 amino acids. Germline CDR1 MNHEY, CDR2 SMNVEV (reference sequence).